The 21 T cell receptor beta chains below all came from one sample that was sequenced in a study of identical twins. Each CDR3 protein is one row after TCRdb ran MiXCR on the 5' RACE reads. The sample carries 700,000 or so distinct CDR3 sequences, roughly 20% recorded once. This sample also appeared in a second study, on T cells expressing NK-cell markers.

Specimen: PBMCs. The receptor set was obtained from a woman aged 18-30 years in good health.

This clonotype was recorded a few times. The chain couples TRBV20-1 to TRBJ2-1, with 8 positions matching TRBD2. CDR3 length: 14 residues. After removal of 5 bases from V and 2 bases from J, the junction contained 5 bases not matched to a gene. Looked up from germline, CDR1 is DFQATT and CDR2 is SNEGSKA (reference sequence). CDR3 amino acids: CSAHDSGTYNEQFF. CDR3 nucleotide sequence: TGCAGTGCTCACGATAGCGGGACCTACAATGAGCAGTTCTTC.

The genes are TRBV7-6 and TRBJ2-7; 9 bases fit TRBD1. V dropped 3 bases and J dropped 5; count of bases not matched to a gene: 5. CDR3 length: 14 residues. CDR1 and CDR2 from the germline V gene are SGHVS and FNYEAQ. CDR3 sequence reads: CASSFRDRVHEQYF. CDR3 bases: TGTGCCAGCAGCTTTCGGGACAGGGTACACGAGCAGTACTTC.

V gene TRBV29-1 combines with J gene TRBJ2-5; tentatively, D is TRBD1 (6 bases). Germline V gives CDR1 SQVTM, CDR2 ANQGSEA. CDR3 length: 12 amino acids. The V end lost 7 bases, the J end lost 5 bases, and 14 bases lay between the germline ends. The CDR3 DNA reads as TGCAGCGCGGGAAGGGGGAAGGAGACCCAGTACTTC. It is translated as CSAGRGKETQYF.

This clonotype was observed a few times. This chain uses TRBV7-9 with TRBJ1-1; unclear D gene. The V end was cut by 3 bases, the J end by 2 bases, with 10 bases between. The CDR3 sequence is 14 residues long. Germline CDR1 SEHNR, CDR2 FQNEAQ (reference sequence). CDR3 protein: CASSFGTSNTEAFF. CDR3 bases: TGTGCCAGCAGCTTCGGAACGTCAAACACTGAAGCTTTCTTT. Based on the CDR3 plus reference TRBV7-9 and TRBJ1-1, the full variable domain is DTGVSQNPRHKITKRGQNVTFRCDPISEHNRLYWYRQTLGQGPEFLTYFQNEAQLEKSRLLSDRFSAERPKGSFSTLEIQRTEQGDSAMYLCASSFGTSNTEAFFGQGTRLTVV.

The gene calls are TRBV7-2 and TRBJ2-7, with D possibly matching TRBD1 (5 bases). Trimming removed 6 bases at V and 4 bases at J, with 16 bases between. Germline values: CDR1 SGHTA, CDR2 FQGNSA. This CDR3 region has 14 residues. CDR3 protein: CASSWVQGSYEQYF. Here the CDR3 DNA reads TGTGCCAGCAGTTGGGTCCAGGGTAGTTACGAGCAGTACTTC.

This clonotype appeared many times. V gene TRBV2 combines with J gene TRBJ2-3, with D possibly being TRBD2 (6 bases). Deletions cut 5 bases from V and 4 bases from J, with 16 bases between. Per germline, CDR1 SNHLY and CDR2 FYNNEI. The CDR3 loop spans 15 amino acids. Written as DNA, the CDR3 is TGTGCCAGCAGTTCCGGGACTCTTGGGGCAGATACGCAGTATTTT. Amino acid sequence: CASSSGTLGADTQYF.

There are a few counts of this clonotype. The chain uses TRBV20-1 and TRBJ2-1, with D unresolved. CDR1 DFQATT and CDR2 SNEGSKA come from the germline V gene (reference sequence). The CDR3 consists of 13 residues. V was shortened by 5 bases and J by 10 bases, with 18 bases between the two germline ends. CDR3 DNA sequence: TGCAGTGCTCCCCTGATAAGCAACGGCGAGCAGTTCTTC. It codes for CSAPLISNGEQFF.

J is TRBJ2-3 and V is TRBV12-3 or TRBV12-4; tentative D call: TRBD2 (6 bases). V was pared by 6 bases and J by 4 bases, with 11 bases between. The CDR3 is made up of 13 amino acids. The CDR3: CASSPSESDTQYF. The CDR3 bases are TGTGCCAGCAGCCCTAGCGAGTCAGATACGCAGTATTTT.

This clonotype has just a few counts. The rearrangement links TRBV20-1 to TRBJ1-2, with D maybe TRBD1 (5 bases). The CDR3 contains 14 residues. CDR1 is DFQATT and CDR2 is SNEGSKA in the germline V gene (reference sequence). V lost 3 bases, J lost 8 bases, and 19 bases lay in between. The CDR3 sequence is CSASTPGTLWGYTF. CDR3 bases: TGCAGTGCTAGCACCCCGGGGACCCTGTGGGGCTACACCTTC.

This chain uses TRBV6-1 with TRBJ2-7; 8 nucleotides match TRBD1. CDR3 length: 15 amino acids. Germline CDR1 MNHNS, CDR2 SASEGT. V shed 7 bases and J 7 bases; nucleotides not matched to a gene: 15. CDR3 region: CASTEGQAGWREQYF. Here the CDR3 DNA reads TGTGCCAGCACCGAGGGACAGGCAGGTTGGCGGGAGCAGTACTTC.

The rearrangement uses TRBV6-2 or TRBV6-3 and TRBJ2-7; 9 bases are shared with TRBD1. Germline CDR1 MNHEY, CDR2 SVGEGT. Trimming took 7 bases from V and 4 from J; bases not matched to a gene: 2. The CDR3 has 12 amino acids. Here the CDR3 DNA reads TGTGCCAGCAATGACAGGGGGTACGAGCAGTACTTC. It specifies CASNDRGYEQYF.

The rearrangement links TRBV7-9 to TRBJ2-1, with 7 bases identical to TRBD2. Per germline, CDR1 SEHNR and CDR2 FQNEAQ (reference sequence). With 8 bases clipped from V and 8 bases from J, the junction kept 3 bases outside the gene matches. This CDR3 spans 11 amino acids. The chain's CDR3 is CASLAGDEQFF. CDR3 bases: TGTGCCAGCCTTGCGGGGGATGAGCAGTTCTTC.

This rearrangement joins TRBV5-1 to TRBJ1-1, with D possibly being TRBD1 (6 bases). The V end was cut by 4 bases, the J end by 0 bases, with 10 bases between. The CDR3 is made up of 14 amino acids. The germline V gene has CDR1 SGHRS and CDR2 YFSETQ. This CDR3 reads CASSQTGMNTEAFF. The CDR3, as DNA: TGCGCCAGCAGCCAGACAGGCATGAACACTGAAGCTTTCTTT.

This clonotype was detected only a few times. The chain employs TRBV12-5 and TRBJ2-1; D is undetermined. CDR3 length: 13 amino acids. Deletions cut 3 bases from V and 7 bases from J, with 10 bases between. Per the germline V gene, CDR1 is LGHNT and CDR2 is FRNRAP. CDR3 amino acids: CASGFPGSNEQFF. The CDR3, as DNA: TGTGCTAGTGGTTTCCCGGGTTCTAATGAGCAGTTCTTC.

This clonotype was counted a few times. V gene TRBV29-1 combines with J gene TRBJ1-1; D may be TRBD1 (5 bases). Trimming took 6 bases from V and 7 from J, leaving 12 bases between them. The germline CDR1 and CDR2 sequences are SQVTM and ANQGSEA. The CDR3 totals 11 residues. CDR3 sequence (DNA): TGCAGCGTCCCAGGAACAGGTGAAGCTTTCTTT. As protein: CSVPGTGEAFF.

The gene calls are TRBV18 and TRBJ2-3, with TRBD2 matching over 13 bases. The CDR3 is made up of 15 amino acids. Germline-derived CDR1 and CDR2 are KGHSH and LQKENI. The trim removed 2 bases at V and 7 bases at J, leaving 3 bases unmatched. The CDR3 coding sequence is TGTGCCAGCTCACCAACTAGCGGGGGGGCGAATACGCAGTATTTT. This sequence encodes CASSPTSGGANTQYF.

The chain couples TRBV7-2 to TRBJ2-3; D is perhaps TRBD1 or TRBD2 (5 bases each). Germline lookup yields CDR1 SGHTA and CDR2 FQGNSA. V was cut by 7 bases and J by 2 bases, with 10 bases left in between. The CDR3 is made up of 13 amino acids. CDR3 region: CASKKGPTDTQYF. DNA of the CDR3: TGTGCCAGCAAGAAGGGACCCACAGATACGCAGTATTTT.

The rearrangement links TRBV20-1 to TRBJ2-1, with 9 nucleotides matching TRBD2. The V and J ends lost 0 bases and 7 bases, in that order; junction bases with no gene match: 10. CDR3 length equals 16 residues. Germline CDR1 and CDR2: DFQATT and SNEGSKA (reference sequence). CDR3: CSARDPSSGVGNEQFF. The CDR3 DNA is TGCAGTGCTAGAGATCCCTCTAGCGGGGTCGGTAATGAGCAGTTCTTC.

The gene calls are TRBV12-3 or TRBV12-4 and TRBJ2-2, with 12 positions matching TRBD2. The CDR3 covers 16 residues. The trim removed 5 bases at V and 5 bases at J, leaving 6 bases unmatched. The CDR3: CASSGLAGILTGELFF. CDR3 DNA: TGTGCCAGCAGTGGACTAGCGGGGATTCTTACCGGGGAGCTGTTTTTT.

The chain has TRBV12-3 or TRBV12-4 and TRBJ1-2; 8 positions agree with TRBD1. The CDR3 runs 16 residues. The V gene end was trimmed by 7 bases and the J gene end by 5 bases; junction bases not matched to a gene: 15. The CDR3 reads CASTQGDRLMAYGYTF. The CDR3, as DNA: TGTGCCAGCACCCAGGGGGACAGGCTGATGGCTTATGGCTACACCTTC.

V usage is TRBV5-6 and J usage is TRBJ2-7; 9 positions agree with TRBD1. With 4 bases clipped from V and 6 bases from J, the junction kept 17 bases outside the gene matches. This CDR3 has 17 residues. Germline V gene sequence: CDR1 SGHDT, CDR2 YYEEEE. The chain's CDR3 is CASSPLAGQGRGGEQYF. The CDR3, as DNA: TGTGCCAGCAGCCCCCTGGCGGGACAGGGTCGAGGCGGCGAGCAGTACTTC. Supplemented by reference TRBV5-6 and TRBJ2-7, the full variable domain reads DAGVTQSPTHLIKTRGQQVTLRCSPKSGHDTVSWYQQALGQGPQFIFQYYEEEERQRGNFPDRFSGHQFPNYSSELNVNALLLGDSALYLCASSPLAGQGRGGEQYFGPGTRLTVT.